This T cell receptor beta chain is from a study of T cell repertoires in cytomegalovirus infection. The V gene end was trimmed by 2 bases and the J gene end by 5 bases; junction bases not matched to a gene: 19. This CDR3 has 19 residues. From the reads, TCRdb called clonotypes with MiXCR, one entry per CDR3 protein. The table records hundreds of thousands of distinct CDR3 sequences, roughly 30% of them present only once. Turning to this clonotype: Its specificity is not known.

General study results and limits: It was HLA-C-restricted CMV-specific TCR beta clonotypes that dominated the response ex vivo.

This chain joins TRBV12-3 or TRBV12-4 and TRBJ1-2; TRBD1 matches 8 bases. This receptor was obtained from a human donor in good health (CMV status not recorded). Some clones in this sample may be carry-over from other donors' samples. The source was cultured CD8+ T cells from PBMCs, collected from culture after CMV antigen stimulation. The CDR3 here is CASSLNGAGGSFGRYGYTF. In DNA form, the CDR3 reads TGTGCCAGCAGTTTAAACGGGGCAGGGGGCTCCTTTGGGCGGTATGGCTACACCTTC.